This is a list of T cell receptor beta chains from one sample in a study of long-term antiretroviral therapy in people with HIV. This table comes from immunoSEQ multiplex PCR, and its TCRdb copy is limited to in-frame clones, with some not included. Among about 17,000 clones listed, less than 85% were seen once. Sequenced here: unsorted PBMCs, sampled at the start of antiretroviral therapy. These receptors originate from a man aged 30 to 45 with HIV. CDR3s include the opening cysteine and the closing phenylalanine or tryptophan. Fields, in order: J gene, clone size, D gene, V gene, CDR3 DNA, CDR3 protein. The D gene is left open where the match is weak. For some rows the clone size is stated as once, few or many, or as a class when expanded; others skip it.

j_call: TRBJ1-1; clone_size: NA; d_call: NA; v_call: TRBV11-2; cdr3_nt: TGTGCCAGCAGCTCGCCACCGACAGGGAACACTGAAGCTTTCTTT; cdr3_aa: CASSSPPTGNTEAFF
j_call: TRBJ2-6; clone_size: NA; d_call: TRBD1; v_call: TRBV7-6; cdr3_nt: TGTGCCAGCAGCTTGACCCGGGACAGGGGCCGCGGCTCTGGGGCCAACGTCCTGACTTTC; cdr3_aa: CASSLTRDRGRGSGANVLTF
j_call: TRBJ2-1; clone_size: NA; d_call: NA; v_call: TRBV12-5; cdr3_nt: TGTGCTAGTGGTTTGGAGTCAGGTTTCTACAATGAGCAGTTCTTC; cdr3_aa: CASGLESGFYNEQFF
j_call: TRBJ2-7; clone_size: NA; d_call: TRBD2; v_call: TRBV7-6; cdr3_nt: TGTGCCAGCAGCCCTAGCGGGAGTGGCGAGCAGTACTTC; cdr3_aa: CASSPSGSGEQYF
j_call: TRBJ1-1; clone_size: NA; d_call: NA; v_call: TRBV28; cdr3_nt: TGTGCCAGCAGTTTTCTTACAGGGAGGGTTGGCACTGAAGCTTTCTTT; cdr3_aa: CASSFLTGRVGTEAFF
j_call: TRBJ2-1; clone_size: NA; d_call: TRBD2; v_call: TRBV30; cdr3_nt: TGTGCCTGGAGTATAGCGGGAGGCTACAATGAGCAGTTCTTC; cdr3_aa: CAWSIAGGYNEQFF
j_call: TRBJ2-3; clone_size: NA; d_call: NA; v_call: TRBV5-1; cdr3_nt: TGCGCCAGCAGCGCGGATGGAGCCACAGATACGCAGTATTTT; cdr3_aa: CASSADGATDTQYF
j_call: TRBJ1-3; clone_size: NA; d_call: NA; v_call: TRBV9; cdr3_nt: TGTGCCAGCAGCCCGAGCAAAAACACCATATATTTT; cdr3_aa: CASSPSKNTIYF
j_call: TRBJ2-5; clone_size: NA; d_call: NA; v_call: TRBV28; cdr3_nt: TGTGCCAGCACGACTTCGGAGACCCAGTACTTC; cdr3_aa: CASTTSETQYF
j_call: TRBJ1-5; clone_size: NA; d_call: NA; v_call: TRBV10-3; cdr3_nt: TGTGCCATCAGTGAGTCCCGGCAGGATAGCAATCAGCCCCAGCATTTT; cdr3_aa: CAISESRQDSNQPQHF
j_call: TRBJ2-1; clone_size: NA; d_call: TRBD2; v_call: TRBV5-1; cdr3_nt: TGCGCCAGCAGCTATGGCGGGAGTAACGGCAATGAGCAGTTCTTC; cdr3_aa: CASSYGGSNGNEQFF
j_call: TRBJ1-2; clone_size: once; d_call: NA; v_call: TRBV20-1; cdr3_nt: TGCAGTCCTGATGGCTACACCTTC; cdr3_aa: CSPDGYTF
j_call: TRBJ2-7; clone_size: NA; d_call: TRBD1; v_call: TRBV19; cdr3_nt: TGTGCCAGTAGTATGGCAGGGGGTAACTACGAGCAGTACTTC; cdr3_aa: CASSMAGGNYEQYF
j_call: TRBJ2-7; clone_size: few; d_call: NA; v_call: TRBV10-3; cdr3_nt: TGTGCCATCAGCCCTAACAGGGACGAGCAGTACTTC; cdr3_aa: CAISPNRDEQYF
j_call: TRBJ2-5; clone_size: NA; d_call: TRBD2; v_call: TRBV11-3; cdr3_nt: TGTGCCAGCAGCCCTGGGGAGGGCCCGGGAGAGACCCAGTACTTC; cdr3_aa: CASSPGEGPGETQYF
j_call: TRBJ2-7; clone_size: NA; d_call: NA; v_call: TRBV5-6; cdr3_nt: TGTGCCAGCAGCTTATTCGGACAGACGGCGTCCTACGAGCAGTACTTC; cdr3_aa: CASSLFGQTASYEQYF
j_call: TRBJ1-1; clone_size: once; d_call: NA; v_call: TRBV11-2; cdr3_nt: TGTGCCAGCAGCTACCAACGCGGGGGCACTGAAGCTTTCTTT; cdr3_aa: CASSYQRGGTEAFF
j_call: TRBJ2-3; clone_size: NA; d_call: TRBD2; v_call: TRBV6-5; cdr3_nt: TGTGCCAGGAAGAGGACTAGCGGGGGCAAAGATACGCAGTATTTT; cdr3_aa: CARKRTSGGKDTQYF
j_call: TRBJ1-2; clone_size: NA; d_call: NA; v_call: TRBV2; cdr3_nt: TGTGCCAGCAGTCCACAACAACGATTAAACTATGGCTACACCTTC; cdr3_aa: CASSPQQRLNYGYTF
j_call: TRBJ2-1; clone_size: NA; d_call: NA; v_call: TRBV30; cdr3_nt: TGTGCCTGGAGTCAGGACCGTTACAATGAGCAGTTCTTC; cdr3_aa: CAWSQDRYNEQFF
j_call: TRBJ1-5; clone_size: NA; d_call: NA; v_call: TRBV19; cdr3_nt: TGTGCCAGTAGTCTCCAGGGTGGCAATCAGCCCCAGCATTTT; cdr3_aa: CASSLQGGNQPQHF
j_call: TRBJ1-2; clone_size: NA; d_call: TRBD1; v_call: TRBV10-2; cdr3_nt: TGCGCCAGCAGTTATGCCGGGACAGCGTACTATGGCTACACCTTC; cdr3_aa: CASSYAGTAYYGYTF
j_call: TRBJ1-1; clone_size: NA; d_call: NA; v_call: TRBV30; cdr3_nt: TGTGCCTGGAGCAACGGGGTCGAAGGCACTGAAGCTTTCTTT; cdr3_aa: CAWSNGVEGTEAFF
j_call: TRBJ2-7; clone_size: NA; d_call: NA; v_call: TRBV30; cdr3_nt: TGTGCCTGGAGTAGAGACACCCCCTACGAGCAGTACTTC; cdr3_aa: CAWSRDTPYEQYF
j_call: TRBJ1-6; clone_size: once; d_call: NA; v_call: TRBV7-9; cdr3_nt: TGTGCCAGCAGCTTAGAGAGTAGCTCCTATAATTCACCCCTCCACTTT; cdr3_aa: CASSLESSSYNSPLHF
j_call: TRBJ2-3; clone_size: NA; d_call: NA; v_call: TRBV5-4; cdr3_nt: TGTGCCAGCAGCTCGGGACCCGCGGTTCGCGCGGATACGCAGTATTTT; cdr3_aa: CASSSGPAVRADTQYF
j_call: TRBJ2-3; clone_size: NA; d_call: TRBD1; v_call: TRBV30; cdr3_nt: TGTGCCTGGAGTGTACGACAGGGGGTCACAGATACGCAGTATTTT; cdr3_aa: CAWSVRQGVTDTQYF
j_call: TRBJ1-2; clone_size: NA; d_call: TRBD1; v_call: TRBV7-3; cdr3_nt: TGTGCCAGCAGCCCCTCCTCAGGGGGCAACTATGGCTACACCTTC; cdr3_aa: CASSPSSGGNYGYTF